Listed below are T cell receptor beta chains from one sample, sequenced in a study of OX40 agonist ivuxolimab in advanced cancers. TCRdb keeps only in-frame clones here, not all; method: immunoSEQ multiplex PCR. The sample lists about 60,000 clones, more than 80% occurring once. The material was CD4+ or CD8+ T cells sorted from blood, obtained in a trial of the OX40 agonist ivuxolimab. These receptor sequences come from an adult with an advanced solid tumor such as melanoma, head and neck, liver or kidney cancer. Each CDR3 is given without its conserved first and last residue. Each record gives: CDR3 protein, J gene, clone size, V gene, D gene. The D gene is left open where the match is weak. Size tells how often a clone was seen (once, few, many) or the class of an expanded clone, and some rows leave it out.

ATPDRDVYSNQPQH | TRBJ1-5 | . | TRBV14 | TRBD1
ASSSLGGRTNTQY | TRBJ2-3 | . | TRBV28 | .
ASSPGGASGNTIY | TRBJ1-3 | . | TRBV28 | .
ASSPGLAGARGSEQY | TRBJ2-7 | . | TRBV9 | TRBD2
ASKGGSSYNEQF | TRBJ2-1 | . | TRBV5-1 | .
ASSENSGGMNTEAF | TRBJ1-1 | once | TRBV10-1 | TRBD1
ASSFDLPGQGWSGELF | TRBJ2-2 | once | TRBV27 | TRBD1
ASSNGLGFEQY | TRBJ2-7 | . | TRBV28 | TRBD2
ASSSRTGEGRYEQY | TRBJ2-7 | . | TRBV7-2 | TRBD1
ASKGQGTDTQY | TRBJ2-3 | few | TRBV28 | .
ASSSSGTSGSGTDTQY | TRBJ2-3 | . | TRBV5-1 | TRBD2
ASSLTGSSNQPQH | TRBJ1-5 | . | TRBV5-6 | .
ASSLGLATSYEQY | TRBJ2-7 | . | TRBV11-1 | .
ASSLVGTGAPGQPQH | TRBJ1-5 | . | TRBV7-2 | .
ASRDGGSNQPQH | TRBJ1-5 | . | TRBV28 | .
ASSFEGDTGELF | TRBJ2-2 | . | TRBV11-3 | .
ANTTLLGTSGYEQY | TRBJ2-7 | . | TRBV7-2 | TRBD2
ASSPRTGRIETQY | TRBJ2-5 | . | TRBV18 | TRBD1
ASSQSEPNTEAF | TRBJ1-1 | once | TRBV18 | .
ASSKTVFSYEQY | TRBJ2-7 | . | TRBV21-1 | .